A selection of T cell receptor beta chains follows, all from one sample in a study of blood T cell repertoires in COVID-19. The data were produced by immunoSEQ multiplex PCR, yet TCRdb's version contains in-frame clones alone and is incomplete. The sample carries hundreds of thousands of clones, 86% recorded once. Sequencing input: peripheral blood. The receptors were gathered from a woman of 80 years or more with COVID-19, enrolled during active disease. Each CDR3 is given with its conserved first and last residue. The D gene is left open where the match is weak. Rows may omit the clone size; those that give it use once, few, many or a size class.

V	D	J	size	CDR3	DNA
TRBV5-1	NA	TRBJ2-1	NA	CASSLAGSSYNEQFF	TGCGCCAGCAGCTTAGCGGGCAGCTCCTACAATGAGCAGTTCTTC
TRBV25-1	TRBD1	TRBJ2-1	NA	CASSELVSATGARDEQFF	TGTGCCAGCAGTGAATTGGTGTCGGCGACAGGGGCCAGGGATGAGCAGTTCTTC
TRBV15	TRBD1	TRBJ1-1	NA	CATSSGQGWTEAFF	TGTGCCACCAGCAGCGGACAGGGTTGGACTGAAGCTTTCTTT
TRBV19	TRBD2	TRBJ2-5	medium-sized	CASSSIAGDQETQYF	TGTGCCAGTAGTTCCATAGCGGGGGACCAAGAGACCCAGTACTTC
TRBV6-4	NA	TRBJ2-3	NA	CASSASGRQYF	TGTGCCAGCAGTGCCTCCGGGAGGCAGTATTTT
TRBV6-5	NA	TRBJ1-1	NA	CASSKRTENTEAFF	TGTGCCAGCAGTAAACGGACTGAGAACACTGAAGCTTTCTTT
TRBV2	NA	TRBJ2-4	NA	CASRRASSKNIQYF	TGTGCCAGCAGGAGGGCTTCCTCCAAAAACATTCAGTACTTC
TRBV7-8	NA	TRBJ2-7	NA	CASSPTGYEQYF	TGTGCCAGCAGCCCGACGGGTTACGAGCAGTACTTC
TRBV6-1	TRBD1	TRBJ2-5	NA	CASSERGRAQYF	TGTGCCAGCAGTGAAAGGGGGCGGGCCCAGTACTTC
TRBV3-1/TRBV3-2	TRBD1	TRBJ1-6	NA	CASTRDRGGSPLHF	TGTGCCAGCACCCGGGACAGGGGGGGCTCACCCCTCCACTTT
TRBV10-3	NA	TRBJ1-2	NA	CAISVGPRDGYTF	TGTGCCATCAGTGTTGGCCCTCGTGATGGCTACACCTTC
TRBV6-5	NA	TRBJ1-2	NA	CASKKRTASYGYTF	TGTGCCAGCAAAAAACGGACAGCCTCCTATGGCTACACCTTC
TRBV12-3/TRBV12-4	NA	TRBJ1-2	NA	CASSLGENYGYTF	TGTGCCAGCAGTTTAGGAGAGAACTATGGCTACACCTTC
TRBV7-2	NA	TRBJ2-3	once	CASSLGWQGSTDTQYF	TGTGCCAGCAGCTTAGGGTGGCAGGGTAGCACAGATACGCAGTATTTT
TRBV5-6	TRBD1	TRBJ1-2	many	CASNRRATGDSSYGYTF	TGTGCCAGCAACCGTAGGGCGACAGGGGATTCGAGCTATGGCTACACCTTC
TRBV19	NA	TRBJ1-1	NA	CASSIPAGGVDTEAFF	TGTGCCAGTAGTATTCCGGCTGGCGGGGTAGACACTGAAGCTTTCTTT
TRBV28	NA	TRBJ1-2	NA	CATLETGPGGYTF	TGTGCCACCCTTGAAACAGGGCCGGGTGGCTACACCTTC
TRBV29-1	TRBD2	TRBJ2-1	NA	CSVVSGGQTSHEQFF	TGCAGCGTTGTTAGCGGGGGTCAAACGAGTCATGAGCAGTTCTTC
TRBV6-5	NA	TRBJ1-5	few	CASSQGQASNQPQHF	TGTGCCAGTTCCCAGGGGCAGGCTAGCAATCAGCCCCAGCATTTT
TRBV5-4	TRBD1	TRBJ1-2	NA	CAISDRVNYGYTF	TGTGCCATCTCGGACAGGGTCAACTATGGCTACACCTTC
TRBV5-1	TRBD1	TRBJ2-7	NA	CASSNRDRGSYEQYF	TGCGCCAGCAGCAACCGGGACAGGGGCTCCTACGAGCAGTACTTC
TRBV5-6	NA	TRBJ1-2	few	CASKSLGDNYGYTF	TGTGCCAGCAAGTCGTTAGGGGATAACTATGGCTACACCTTC
TRBV3-1/TRBV3-2	TRBD1	TRBJ1-4	NA	CASSQGTGSLGTNEKLFF	TGTGCCAGCAGCCAAGGGACAGGGTCTCTCGGCACTAATGAAAAACTGTTTTTT
TRBV10-2	NA	TRBJ1-5	few	CASSGRARESNQPQHF	TGCGCCAGCAGTGGTCGTGCCAGGGAAAGCAATCAGCCCCAGCATTTT